This T cell receptor beta chain was sequenced in a study of blood T cell repertoires in COVID-19. Study in general: Acute and convalescent COVID-19 specimens originated in the United States, Italy and Spain. Nucleic acid was either cDNA or gDNA, and it came from T cells, B-cell-depleted T cells, or PBMCs.

Categorization into cohorts depended on clinical history that participants reported. The CDR3 sequence is 14 residues long. Deletions cut 5 bases from V and 3 bases from J, with 11 bases between. Germline V CDR1 and CDR2: MNHEY, SVGAGI. Authors' processing steps: Nucleated cell counts were estimated from reference gene primer amplification. Profiled with immunoSEQ multiplex PCR; TCRdb holds only in-frame clones, not every one. V and J calls and clone size are copied from that table; D and trimming were computed from the DNA. The table records 350,000 to 400,000 clones, approximately 90% of them present only once.

The genes are TRBV6-5 and TRBJ2-1; D is unresolved. What was sequenced was PBMCs or T cells enriched from blood (not recorded which). This clonotype originated in a woman in her 40s who had been exposed to COVID-19. CDR3 sequence reads: CASSPQAGYNEQFF. The CDR3 DNA reads as TGTGCCAGCAGTCCTCAGGCAGGCTACAATGAGCAGTTCTTC.